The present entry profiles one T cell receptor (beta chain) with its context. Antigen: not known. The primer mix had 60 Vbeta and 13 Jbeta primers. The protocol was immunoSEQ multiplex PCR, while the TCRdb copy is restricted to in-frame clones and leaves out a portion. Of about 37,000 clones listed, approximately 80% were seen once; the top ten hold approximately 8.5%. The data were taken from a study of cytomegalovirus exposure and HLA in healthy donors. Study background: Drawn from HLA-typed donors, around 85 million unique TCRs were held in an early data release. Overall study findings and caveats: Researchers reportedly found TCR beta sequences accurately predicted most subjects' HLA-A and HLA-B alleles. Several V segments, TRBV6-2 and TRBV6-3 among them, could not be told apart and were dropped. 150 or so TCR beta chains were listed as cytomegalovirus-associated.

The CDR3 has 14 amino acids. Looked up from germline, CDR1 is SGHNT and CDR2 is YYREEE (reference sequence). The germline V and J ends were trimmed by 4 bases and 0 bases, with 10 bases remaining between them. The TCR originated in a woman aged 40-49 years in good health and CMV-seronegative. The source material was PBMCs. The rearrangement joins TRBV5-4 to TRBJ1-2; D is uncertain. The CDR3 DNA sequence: TGTGCCAGCAGCGTCACCGGTACTAACTATGGCTACACCTTC. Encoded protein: CASSVTGTNYGYTF.